The 7 T cell receptor beta chains given below trace back to one sample, sequenced in a study of Graves' ophthalmopathy and Graves' hyperthyroidism. RNA transcripts provided the template for amplifying TCR beta CDR3 regions. RT-PCR was first run with HTBI primers, then multiplex PCR in a second round. One entry per CDR3 protein, called by TCRdb with MiXCR from the multiplex PCR reads. Of a few hundred thousand distinct CDR3 sequences in the sample, 15% were seen once. The sample comprised peripheral blood. The receptor set was obtained from a woman between 18 and 29 years old with stable Graves' hyperthyroidism.

This clonotype was detected many times. The V and J genes are TRBV7-9 and TRBJ1-1; D remains ambiguous. Germline CDR1 SEHNR, CDR2 FQNEAQ (reference sequence). Trimming cost V 5 bases and J 3 bases, with 16 bases left between them. This CDR3 is built from 15 residues. CDR3 nucleotide sequence: TGTGCCAGCAGCCCATTGCGCGAGTTCTACACTGAAGCTTTCTTT. This codes for CASSPLREFYTEAFF.

This clonotype was observed many times. The chain uses TRBV12-3 or TRBV12-4 and TRBJ1-6, with unresolved D. The CDR3 extends over 14 amino acids. V was clipped by 3 bases and J by 10 bases, with 13 bases between them. The CDR3 loop is CASSFEGSYSPLHF. CDR3 in DNA: TGTGCCAGCAGTTTTGAGGGATCCTACTCACCCCTCCACTTT.

The V gene is TRBV4-1, the J gene TRBJ2-7, with TRBD2 matching 9 bases. Looked up from germline, CDR1 is MGHRA and CDR2 is YSYEKL. The CDR3 length is 14 residues. Unmatched junction bases numbered 0, after V lost 1 base and J lost 2 bases. The CDR3 DNA sequence: TGCGCCAGCAGCCAAGTAGCGGGGGCCTACGAGCAGTACTTC. Its translation is CASSQVAGAYEQYF.

This clonotype occurred many times. V and J are TRBV19 and TRBJ2-7; D uncertain. V lost 5 bases to trimming and J lost 1 base, with 6 bases between them. Germline lookup yields CDR1 LNHDA and CDR2 SQIVND (reference sequence). This CDR3 comprises 12 residues. This CDR3 reads CASSSFSYEQYF. CDR3 nucleotides: TGTGCCAGTAGTTCATTTTCCTACGAGCAGTACTTC.

The V gene is TRBV7-2, the J gene TRBJ2-7; TRBD2 aligns across 8 bases. CDR1 and CDR2 (germline): SGHTA, FQGNSA. This CDR3 spans 15 amino acids. Unmatched junction bases numbered 7, after V lost 4 bases and J lost 2 bases. The CDR3 region has the DNA TGTGCCAGCAGCTCGTCGGGGGGGGCTGCCTACGAGCAGTACTTC. The encoded protein is CASSSSGGAAYEQYF.

This clonotype was seen many times. The DNA of the CDR3 is TGCAGTGCTAGAAGTATGACAGGGTTTAGCAATCAGCCCCAGCATTTT. Protein: CSARSMTGFSNQPQHF. The chain recombines TRBV20-1 with TRBJ1-5; 7 bases match TRBD1. The germline V gene encodes CDR1 DFQATT and CDR2 SNEGSKA (reference sequence). V lost 2 bases and J lost 0; bases outside the gene matches: 7. The length of the CDR3 is 16 residues.

Notes on this clonotype: With a much larger clone just one base away, this may be a read error. The chain has TRBV7-6 and TRBJ2-2; 8 bases are a match to TRBD2. Germline CDR1 is SGHVS and CDR2 is FNYEAQ. The CDR3 consists of 16 residues. V shed 3 bases and J 7 bases; nucleotides not matched to a gene: 10. The CDR3 spells CASSFSGTSQIGELFF. The CDR3 DNA reads as TGTGCCAGCAGCTTTTCCGGGACTAGTCAAATCGGGGAGCTGTTTTTT.